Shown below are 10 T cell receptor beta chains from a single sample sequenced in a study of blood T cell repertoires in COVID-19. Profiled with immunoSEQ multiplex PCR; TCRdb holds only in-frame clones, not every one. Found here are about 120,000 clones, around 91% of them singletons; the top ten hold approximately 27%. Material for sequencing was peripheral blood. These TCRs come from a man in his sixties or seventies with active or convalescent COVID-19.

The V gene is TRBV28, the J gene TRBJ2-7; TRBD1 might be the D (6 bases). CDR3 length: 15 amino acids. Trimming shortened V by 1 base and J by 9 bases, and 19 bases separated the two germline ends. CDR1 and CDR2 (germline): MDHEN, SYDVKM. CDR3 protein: CASSLSQGPTDRQYF. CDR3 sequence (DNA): TGTGCCAGCAGTTTATCCCAGGGGCCAACTGATAGGCAGTACTTC.

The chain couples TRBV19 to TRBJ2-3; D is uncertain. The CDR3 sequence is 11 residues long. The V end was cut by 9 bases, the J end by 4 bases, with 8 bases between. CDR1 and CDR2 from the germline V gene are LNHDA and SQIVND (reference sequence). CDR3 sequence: CASEMADTQYF. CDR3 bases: TGTGCCAGCGAGATGGCAGATACGCAGTATTTT.

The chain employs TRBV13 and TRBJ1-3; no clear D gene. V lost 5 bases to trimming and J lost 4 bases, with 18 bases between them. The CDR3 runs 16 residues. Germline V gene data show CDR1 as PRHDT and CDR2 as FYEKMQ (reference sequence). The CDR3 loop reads CASSPKRAVGGNTIYF. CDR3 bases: TGTGCCAGCAGCCCTAAGAGGGCGGTCGGAGGAAACACCATATATTTT.

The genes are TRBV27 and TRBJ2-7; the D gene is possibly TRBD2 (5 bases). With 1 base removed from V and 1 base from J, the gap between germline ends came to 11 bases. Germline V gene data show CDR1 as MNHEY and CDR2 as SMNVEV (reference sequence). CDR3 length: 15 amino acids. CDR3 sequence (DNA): TGTGCCAGCAGTTTATTGGGAGCCGGGTCCTACGAGCAGTACTTC. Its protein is CASSLLGAGSYEQYF.

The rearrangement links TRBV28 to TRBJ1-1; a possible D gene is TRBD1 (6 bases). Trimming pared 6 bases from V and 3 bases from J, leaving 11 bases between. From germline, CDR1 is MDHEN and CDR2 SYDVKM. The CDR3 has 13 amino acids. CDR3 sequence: CASRGQRYTEAFF. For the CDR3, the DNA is TGTGCCAGCAGAGGACAGAGGTACACTGAAGCTTTCTTT.

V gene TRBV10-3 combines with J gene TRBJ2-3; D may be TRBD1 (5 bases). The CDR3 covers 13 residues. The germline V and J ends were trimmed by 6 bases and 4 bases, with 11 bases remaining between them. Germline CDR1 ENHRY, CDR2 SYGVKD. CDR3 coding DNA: TGTGCCATCAGGGGGCCGGGTTCAGATACGCAGTATTTT. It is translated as CAIRGPGSDTQYF.

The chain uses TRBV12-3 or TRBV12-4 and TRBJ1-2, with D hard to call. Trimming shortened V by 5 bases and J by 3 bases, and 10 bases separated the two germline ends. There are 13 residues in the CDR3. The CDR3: CASSPKPYYGYTF. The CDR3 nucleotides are TGTGCCAGCAGTCCAAAGCCTTACTATGGCTACACCTTC.

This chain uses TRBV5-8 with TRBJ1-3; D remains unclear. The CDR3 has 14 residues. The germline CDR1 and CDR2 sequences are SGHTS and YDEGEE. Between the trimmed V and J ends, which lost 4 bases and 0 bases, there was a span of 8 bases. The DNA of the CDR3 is TGTGCCAGCAGCCGCACCTACTCTGGAAACACCATATATTTT. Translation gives CASSRTYSGNTIYF.

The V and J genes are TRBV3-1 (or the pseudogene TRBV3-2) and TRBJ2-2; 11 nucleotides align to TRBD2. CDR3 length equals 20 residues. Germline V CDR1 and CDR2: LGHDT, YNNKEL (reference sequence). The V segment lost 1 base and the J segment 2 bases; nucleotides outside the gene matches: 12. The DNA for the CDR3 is TGTGCCAGCAGCCAAGGCCTGCGACCCGGGACTAGCGGTAACACCGGGGAGCTGTTTTTT. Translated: CASSQGLRPGTSGNTGELFF.

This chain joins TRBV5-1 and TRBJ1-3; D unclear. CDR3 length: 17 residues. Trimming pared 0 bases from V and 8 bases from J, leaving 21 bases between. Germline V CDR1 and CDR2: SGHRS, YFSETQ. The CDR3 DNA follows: TGCGCCAGCAGCTTGGCGACTAGTTGGACCCATGTGGACACCATATATTTT. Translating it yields CASSLATSWTHVDTIYF.